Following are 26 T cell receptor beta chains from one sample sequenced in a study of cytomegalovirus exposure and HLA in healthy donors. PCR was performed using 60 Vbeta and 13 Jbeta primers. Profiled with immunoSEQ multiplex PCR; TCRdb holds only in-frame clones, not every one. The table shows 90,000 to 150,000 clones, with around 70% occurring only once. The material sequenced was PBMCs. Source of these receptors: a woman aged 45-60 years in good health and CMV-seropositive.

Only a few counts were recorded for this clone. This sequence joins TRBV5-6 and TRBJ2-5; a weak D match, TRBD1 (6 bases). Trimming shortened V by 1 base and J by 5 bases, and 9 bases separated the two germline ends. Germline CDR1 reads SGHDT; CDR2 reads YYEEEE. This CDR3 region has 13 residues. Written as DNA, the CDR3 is TGTGCCAGCAGCTTGCAGAGGGGGGAGACCCAGTACTTC. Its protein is CASSLQRGETQYF. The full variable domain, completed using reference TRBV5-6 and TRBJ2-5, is DAGVTQSPTHLIKTRGQQVTLRCSPKSGHDTVSWYQQALGQGPQFIFQYYEEEERQRGNFPDRFSGHQFPNYSSELNVNALLLGDSALYLCASSLQRGETQYFGPGTRLLVL.

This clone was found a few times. The CDR3 sequence: CAWSKRQGLTEAFF. CDR3 nucleotide sequence: TGTGCCTGGAGTAAACGACAGGGGCTCACTGAAGCTTTCTTT. The chain combines TRBV30 with TRBJ1-1; 8 bases are shared with TRBD1. V dropped 2 bases and J dropped 4; count of bases not matched to a gene: 6. The CDR3 totals 14 residues. Per the germline V gene, CDR1 is GTSNPN and CDR2 is SVGIG (reference sequence).

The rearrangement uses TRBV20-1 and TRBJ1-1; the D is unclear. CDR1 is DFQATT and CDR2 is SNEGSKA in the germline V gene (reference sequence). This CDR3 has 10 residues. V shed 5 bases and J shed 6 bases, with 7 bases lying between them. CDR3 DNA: TGCAGTGCTCCCATTTCTGAAGCTTTCTTT. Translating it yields CSAPISEAFF.

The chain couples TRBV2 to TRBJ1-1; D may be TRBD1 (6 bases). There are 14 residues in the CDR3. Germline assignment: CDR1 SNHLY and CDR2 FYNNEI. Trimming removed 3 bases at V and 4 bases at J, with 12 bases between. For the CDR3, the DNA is TGTGCCAGCAGTGATAGCAGGGGATCCACTGAAGCTTTCTTT. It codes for CASSDSRGSTEAFF.

The CDR3 protein is CASSPPKPGPQAFF. The CDR3, as DNA: TGTGCCAGCAGCCCACCAAAACCGGGTCCTCAAGCTTTCTTT. J is TRBJ1-1 and V is TRBV7-2; no firm D call. Germline V gene sequence: CDR1 SGHTA, CDR2 FQGNSA. With 5 bases removed from V and 9 bases from J, the gap between germline ends came to 19 bases. This CDR3 is 14 amino acids long.

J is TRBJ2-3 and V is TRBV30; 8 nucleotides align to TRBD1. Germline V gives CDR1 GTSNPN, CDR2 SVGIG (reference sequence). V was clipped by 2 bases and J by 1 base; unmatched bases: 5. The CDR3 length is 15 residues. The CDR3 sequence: CAWSRTGKGTDTQYF. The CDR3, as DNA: TGTGCCTGGAGTAGGACAGGGAAAGGCACAGATACGCAGTATTTT.

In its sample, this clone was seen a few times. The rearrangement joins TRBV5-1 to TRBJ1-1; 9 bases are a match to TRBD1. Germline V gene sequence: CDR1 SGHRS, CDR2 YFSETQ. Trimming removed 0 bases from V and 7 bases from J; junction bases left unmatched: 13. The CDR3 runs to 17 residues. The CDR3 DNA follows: TGCGCCAGCAGCTTGGAAATTTTTGGGACAGGGACCCGTGAAGCTTTCTTT. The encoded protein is CASSLEIFGTGTREAFF.

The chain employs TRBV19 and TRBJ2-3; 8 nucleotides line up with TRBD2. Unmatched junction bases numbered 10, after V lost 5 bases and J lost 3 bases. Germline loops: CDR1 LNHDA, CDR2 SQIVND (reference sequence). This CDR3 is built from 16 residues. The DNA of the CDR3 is TGTGCCAGTAGTCCCGGGGGGGGACTTTCAACAGATACGCAGTATTTT. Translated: CASSPGGGLSTDTQYF.

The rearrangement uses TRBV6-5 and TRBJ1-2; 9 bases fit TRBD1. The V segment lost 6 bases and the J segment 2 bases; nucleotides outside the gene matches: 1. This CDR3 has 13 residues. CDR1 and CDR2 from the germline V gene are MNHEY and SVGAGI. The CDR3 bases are TGTGCCAGCAGCGGACAGGGGAACTATGGCTACACCTTC. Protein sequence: CASSGQGNYGYTF.

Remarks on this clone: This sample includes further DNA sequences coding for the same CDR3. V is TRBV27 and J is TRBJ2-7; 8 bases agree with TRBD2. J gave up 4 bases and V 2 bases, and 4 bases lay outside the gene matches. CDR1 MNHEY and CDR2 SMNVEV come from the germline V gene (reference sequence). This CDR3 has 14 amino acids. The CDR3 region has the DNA TGTGCCAGCAGTTTAAGCGCGGGAGGATACGAGCAGTACTTC. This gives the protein CASSLSAGGYEQYF.

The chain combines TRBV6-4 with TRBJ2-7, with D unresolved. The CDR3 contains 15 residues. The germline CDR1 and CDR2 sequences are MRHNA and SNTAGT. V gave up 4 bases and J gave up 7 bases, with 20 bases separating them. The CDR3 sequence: CASSGLWPAGWEQYF. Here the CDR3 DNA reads TGTGCCAGCAGTGGACTCTGGCCGGCTGGGTGGGAGCAGTACTTC.

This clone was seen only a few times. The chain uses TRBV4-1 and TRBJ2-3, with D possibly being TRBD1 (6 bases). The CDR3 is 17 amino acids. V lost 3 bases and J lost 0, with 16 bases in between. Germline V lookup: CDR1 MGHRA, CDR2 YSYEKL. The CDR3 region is CASSQIRGTISTDTQYF. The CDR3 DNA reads TGCGCCAGCAGCCAGATCAGGGGCACCATTAGCACAGATACGCAGTATTTT.

DNA of the CDR3: TGTGCCAGCAAATCGCGCTGGAACACTGAAGCTTTCTTT. Protein sequence: CASKSRWNTEAFF. The V call is TRBV7-8, the J call TRBJ1-1, with D unclear. V was clipped by 7 bases and J by 1 base, with 10 bases between them. CDR3 length equals 13 residues. CDR1 and CDR2 from the germline V gene are SGHVS and FQNEAQ.

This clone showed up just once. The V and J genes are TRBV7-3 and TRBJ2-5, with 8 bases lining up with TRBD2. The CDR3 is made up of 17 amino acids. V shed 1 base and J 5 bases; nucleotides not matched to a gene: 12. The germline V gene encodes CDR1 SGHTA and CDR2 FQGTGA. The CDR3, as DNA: TGTGCCAGCAGCTTAATAGTAGCGGGGCCTCACCGGGAGACCCAGTACTTC. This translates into CASSLIVAGPHRETQYF.

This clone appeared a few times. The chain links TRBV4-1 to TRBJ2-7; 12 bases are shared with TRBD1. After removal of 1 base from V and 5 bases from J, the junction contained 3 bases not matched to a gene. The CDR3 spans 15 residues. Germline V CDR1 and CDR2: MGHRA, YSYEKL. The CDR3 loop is CASSQGRDRGHEQYF. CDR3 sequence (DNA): TGCGCCAGCAGCCAAGGACGGGACAGGGGGCACGAGCAGTACTTC.

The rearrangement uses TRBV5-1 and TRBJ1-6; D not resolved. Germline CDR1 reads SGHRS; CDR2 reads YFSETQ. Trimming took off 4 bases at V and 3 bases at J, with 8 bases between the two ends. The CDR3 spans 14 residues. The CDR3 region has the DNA TGCGCCAGCAGCCATACAAGCTATAATTCACCCCTCCACTTT. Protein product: CASSHTSYNSPLHF.

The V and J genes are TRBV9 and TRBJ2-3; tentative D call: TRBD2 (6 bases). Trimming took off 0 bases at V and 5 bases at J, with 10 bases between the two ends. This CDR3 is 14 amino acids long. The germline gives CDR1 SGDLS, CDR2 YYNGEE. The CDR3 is CASSVGLGVDTQYF. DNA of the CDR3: TGTGCCAGCAGCGTAGGACTAGGGGTAGATACGCAGTATTTT.

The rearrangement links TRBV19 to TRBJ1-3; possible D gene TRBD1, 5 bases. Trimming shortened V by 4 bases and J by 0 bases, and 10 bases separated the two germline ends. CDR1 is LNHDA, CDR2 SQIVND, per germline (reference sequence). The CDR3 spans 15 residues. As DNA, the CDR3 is TGTGCCAGTAGTACCGGGGGGTTCTCTGGAAACACCATATATTTT. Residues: CASSTGGFSGNTIYF.

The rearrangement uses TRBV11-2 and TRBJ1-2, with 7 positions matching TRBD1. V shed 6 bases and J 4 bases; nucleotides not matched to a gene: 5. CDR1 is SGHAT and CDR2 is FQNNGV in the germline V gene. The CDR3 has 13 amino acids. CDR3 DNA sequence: TGTGCCAGCAGACCAGGGGGGAGCTATGGCTACACCTTC. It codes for CASRPGGSYGYTF.

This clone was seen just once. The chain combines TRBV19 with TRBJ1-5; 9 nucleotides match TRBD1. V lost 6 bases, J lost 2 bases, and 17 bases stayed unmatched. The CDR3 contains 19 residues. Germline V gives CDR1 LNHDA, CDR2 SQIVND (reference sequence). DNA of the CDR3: TGTGCCAGTAGCCCGGTCTCTAACCGGGACAGGGTGGGCAATCAGCCCCAGCATTTT. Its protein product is CASSPVSNRDRVGNQPQHF.

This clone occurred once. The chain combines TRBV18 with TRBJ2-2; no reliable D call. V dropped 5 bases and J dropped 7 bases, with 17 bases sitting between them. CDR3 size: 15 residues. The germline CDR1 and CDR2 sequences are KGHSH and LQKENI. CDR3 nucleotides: TGTGCCAGCTCATCAAGACTCCCCCAAGGCGGGGAGCTGTTTTTT. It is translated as CASSSRLPQGGELFF.

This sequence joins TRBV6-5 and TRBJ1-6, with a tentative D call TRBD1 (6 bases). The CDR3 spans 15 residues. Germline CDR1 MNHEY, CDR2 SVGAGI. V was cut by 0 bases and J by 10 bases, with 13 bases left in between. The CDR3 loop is CASSYSPGASSPLHF. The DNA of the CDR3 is TGTGCCAGCAGTTACTCCCCAGGGGCAAGCTCACCCCTCCACTTT.

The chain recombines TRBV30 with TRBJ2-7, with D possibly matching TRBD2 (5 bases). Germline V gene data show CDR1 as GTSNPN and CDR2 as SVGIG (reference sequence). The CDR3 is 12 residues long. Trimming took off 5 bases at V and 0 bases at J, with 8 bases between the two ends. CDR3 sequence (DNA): TGTGCCTGGGCCCGGGGCTCCTACGAGCAGTACTTC. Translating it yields CAWARGSYEQYF.

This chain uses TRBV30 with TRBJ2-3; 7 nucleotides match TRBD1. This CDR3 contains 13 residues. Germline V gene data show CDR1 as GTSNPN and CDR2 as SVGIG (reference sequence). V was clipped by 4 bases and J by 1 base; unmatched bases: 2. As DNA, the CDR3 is TGTGCCTGGAATACAGGGGGCACAGATACGCAGTATTTT. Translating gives CAWNTGGTDTQYF. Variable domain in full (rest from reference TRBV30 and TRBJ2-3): SQTIHQWPATLVQPVGSPLSLECTVEGTSNPNLYWYRQAAGRGLQLLFYSVGIGQISSEVPQNLSASRPQDRQFILSSKKLLLSDSGFYLCAWNTGGTDTQYFGPGTRLTVL.

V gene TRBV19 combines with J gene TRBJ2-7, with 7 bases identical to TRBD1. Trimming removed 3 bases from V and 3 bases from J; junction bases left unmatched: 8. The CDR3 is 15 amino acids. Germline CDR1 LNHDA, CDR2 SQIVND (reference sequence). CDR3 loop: CASSIDPGGVYEQYF. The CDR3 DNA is TGTGCCAGTAGTATTGATCCAGGGGGTGTCTACGAGCAGTACTTC. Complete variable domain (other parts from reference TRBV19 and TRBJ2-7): DGGITQSPKYLFRKEGQNVTLSCEQNLNHDAMYWYRQDPGQGLRLIYYSQIVNDFQKGDIAEGYSVSREKKESFPLTVTSAQKNPTAFYLCASSIDPGGVYEQYFGPGTRLTVT.

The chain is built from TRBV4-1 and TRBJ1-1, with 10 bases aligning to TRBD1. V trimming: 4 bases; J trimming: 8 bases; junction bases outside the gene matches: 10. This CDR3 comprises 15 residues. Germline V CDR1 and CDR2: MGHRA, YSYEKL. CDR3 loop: CASSRGQGPLEEAFF. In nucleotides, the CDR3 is TGCGCCAGCAGCCGGGGACAGGGGCCCTTGGAAGAAGCTTTCTTT.